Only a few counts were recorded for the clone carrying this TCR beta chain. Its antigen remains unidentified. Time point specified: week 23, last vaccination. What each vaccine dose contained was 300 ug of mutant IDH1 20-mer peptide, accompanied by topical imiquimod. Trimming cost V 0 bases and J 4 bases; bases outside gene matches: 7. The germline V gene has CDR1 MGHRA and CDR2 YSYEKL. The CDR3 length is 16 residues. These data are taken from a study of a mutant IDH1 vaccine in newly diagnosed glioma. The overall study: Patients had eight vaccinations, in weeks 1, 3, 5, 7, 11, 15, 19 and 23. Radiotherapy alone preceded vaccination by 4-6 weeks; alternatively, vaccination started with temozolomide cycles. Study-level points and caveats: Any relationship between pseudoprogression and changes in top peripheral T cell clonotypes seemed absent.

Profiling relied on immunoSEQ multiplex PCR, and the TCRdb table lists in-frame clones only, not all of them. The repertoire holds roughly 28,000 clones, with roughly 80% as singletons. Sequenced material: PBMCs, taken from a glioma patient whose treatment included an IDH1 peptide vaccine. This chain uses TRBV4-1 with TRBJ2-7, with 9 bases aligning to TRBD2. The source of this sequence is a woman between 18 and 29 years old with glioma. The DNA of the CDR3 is TGCGCCAGCAGCCAAGACCTGACTAGCGGACGTTACGAGCAGTACTTC. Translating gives CASSQDLTSGRYEQYF.